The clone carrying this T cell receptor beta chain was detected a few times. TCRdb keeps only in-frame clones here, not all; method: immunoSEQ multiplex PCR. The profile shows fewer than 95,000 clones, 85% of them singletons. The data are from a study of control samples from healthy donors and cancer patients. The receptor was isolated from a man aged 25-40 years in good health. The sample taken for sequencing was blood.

CDR3: CASSARTGGPYEQYF. Written as DNA, the CDR3 is TGTGCCAGCAGCGCCCGGACAGGGGGACCCTACGAGCAGTACTTC. The V call is TRBV7-9, the J call TRBJ2-7; TRBD1 matches 10 bases. The ends lost 5 bases at V and 2 bases at J; junction bases unmatched: 6. CDR1 SEHNR and CDR2 FQNEAQ come from the germline V gene (reference sequence). CDR3 length equals 15 residues.